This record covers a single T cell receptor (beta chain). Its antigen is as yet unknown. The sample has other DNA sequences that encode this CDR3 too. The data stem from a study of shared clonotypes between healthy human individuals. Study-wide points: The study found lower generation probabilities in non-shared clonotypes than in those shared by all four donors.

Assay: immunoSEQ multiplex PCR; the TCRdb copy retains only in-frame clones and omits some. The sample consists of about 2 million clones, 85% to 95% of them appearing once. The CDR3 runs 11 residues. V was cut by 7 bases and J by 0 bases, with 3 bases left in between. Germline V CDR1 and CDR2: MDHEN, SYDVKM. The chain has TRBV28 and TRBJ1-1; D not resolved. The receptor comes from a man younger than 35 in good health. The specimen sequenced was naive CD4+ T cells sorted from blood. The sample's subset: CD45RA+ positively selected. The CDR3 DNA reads TGTGCCAGCACCTTGAACACTGAAGCTTTCTTT. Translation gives CASTLNTEAFF.